The 20 T cell receptor beta chains below were found in one sample sequenced in a study of cytomegalovirus exposure and HLA in healthy donors. Both 60 Vbeta primers and 13 Jbeta primers went into the PCR. Produced via immunoSEQ multiplex PCR; TCRdb's table is partial and in-frame only. The sample lists fewer than 150,000 clones, about 75% occurring once. Sequencing used PBMCs. These TCRs come from a man between 60 and 75 years old in good health and CMV-seropositive.

The chain uses TRBV18 and TRBJ1-2; D is possibly TRBD1 (5 bases). V lost 4 bases to trimming and J lost 8 bases, with 11 bases between them. The CDR3 spans 12 residues. Germline lookup yields CDR1 KGHSH and CDR2 LQKENI. The chain's CDR3 is CASSQDSLGYTF. The CDR3 region has the DNA TGTGCCAGCTCACAAGACAGCCTCGGCTACACCTTC. Full variable domain (rest looked up from reference TRBV18 and TRBJ1-2): NAGVMQNPRHLVRRRGQEARLRCSPMKGHSHVYWYRQLPEEGLKFMVYLQKENIIDESGMPKERFSAEFPKEGPSILRIQQVVRGDSAAYFCASSQDSLGYTFGSGTRLTVV.

This clone was observed once. This sequence joins TRBV30 and TRBJ1-2; TRBD1 aligns across 8 bases. The CDR3 is 12 residues long. The V segment lost 2 bases and the J segment 8 bases; nucleotides outside the gene matches: 4. Germline values: CDR1 GTSNPN, CDR2 SVGIG (reference sequence). The CDR3 bases are TGTGCCTGGAGTCGGGACAGGAACGGCTACACCTTC. It specifies CAWSRDRNGYTF. Supplemented by reference TRBV30 and TRBJ1-2, the full variable domain reads SQTIHQWPATLVQPVGSPLSLECTVEGTSNPNLYWYRQAAGRGLQLLFYSVGIGQISSEVPQNLSASRPQDRQFILSSKKLLLSDSGFYLCAWSRDRNGYTFGSGTRLTVV.

This chain joins TRBV5-1 and TRBJ1-1, with D possibly TRBD1 on 5 matching bases. Germline loops: CDR1 SGHRS, CDR2 YFSETQ. V was pared by 1 base and J by 5 bases, with 9 bases between. This CDR3 region has 13 residues. The chain's CDR3 is CASSLQGWTEAFF. The CDR3 DNA reads TGCGCCAGCAGCTTGCAGGGTTGGACTGAAGCTTTCTTT.

This chain connects TRBV5-5 to TRBJ1-2; the D gene is possibly TRBD1 (5 bases). The CDR3 spans 18 residues. Trimming shortened V by 0 bases and J by 8 bases, and 26 bases separated the two germline ends. Germline V lookup: CDR1 SGHKS, CDR2 YYEKEE (reference sequence). CDR3 sequence reads: CASSLVAGPKADSRGYTF. The CDR3 region has the DNA TGTGCCAGCAGCTTGGTTGCGGGGCCCAAGGCGGACTCGAGGGGCTACACCTTC.

The rearrangement links TRBV5-1 to TRBJ2-3, with 10 bases that match TRBD2. Germline assignment: CDR1 SGHRS and CDR2 YFSETQ. The CDR3 has 14 residues. With 4 bases clipped from V and 3 bases from J, the junction kept 2 bases outside the gene matches. Here the CDR3 reads CASSETSGTDTQYF. The CDR3 coding sequence is TGCGCCAGCAGCGAGACTAGCGGGACAGATACGCAGTATTTT.

This clone was seen only a few times. The V call is TRBV27, the J call TRBJ2-7; D is possibly TRBD1 (6 bases). CDR1 is MNHEY and CDR2 is SMNVEV in the germline V gene (reference sequence). The CDR3 loop spans 13 amino acids. With 3 bases removed from V and 4 bases from J, the gap between germline ends came to 10 bases. The CDR3: CASSFGQQYEQYF. The CDR3 DNA follows: TGTGCCAGCAGTTTTGGACAGCAGTACGAGCAGTACTTC.

The rearrangement links TRBV7-3 to TRBJ2-3; D gene uncertain. Trimming stripped 1 base from V and 3 bases from J, with 11 bases between. Germline V lookup: CDR1 SGHTA, CDR2 FQGTGA. CDR3 size: 15 residues. CDR3 bases: TGTGCCAGCAGCTTAAATTCCCCCGTTACAGATACGCAGTATTTT. Protein: CASSLNSPVTDTQYF.

The gene calls are TRBV18 and TRBJ1-4; D is ambiguous. This CDR3 has 16 residues. Germline V lookup: CDR1 KGHSH, CDR2 LQKENI. V lost 4 bases, J lost 5 bases, and 17 bases lay in between. The CDR3 loop is CASSLSLGSGNEKLFF. The CDR3 nucleotides are TGTGCCAGCTCACTATCATTGGGAAGCGGAAATGAAAAACTGTTTTTT.

This chain uses TRBV2 with TRBJ2-1, with TRBD2 matching over 14 bases. With V trimmed by 9 bases and J by 2 bases, 3 bases remained unmatched. Germline V gene sequence: CDR1 SNHLY, CDR2 FYNNEI. The CDR3 has 15 residues. The CDR3 loop is CASRTSGGTYNEQFF. The CDR3 region has the DNA TGTGCCAGTAGGACTAGCGGGGGGACCTACAATGAGCAGTTCTTC.

This clone was observed once. J is TRBJ2-5 and V is TRBV7-9; D gene ambiguous. Between the trimmed V and J ends, which lost 2 bases and 7 bases, there was a span of 11 bases. Germline V gene sequence: CDR1 SEHNR, CDR2 FQNEAQ (reference sequence). This CDR3 is built from 13 residues. The CDR3 DNA reads TGTGCCAGCAGCTTAAGTCCTACGGGGACCCAGTACTTC. This gives the protein CASSLSPTGTQYF.

This clone was detected only once. This sequence joins TRBV5-8 and TRBJ1-6, with D possibly TRBD1 on 6 matching bases. Germline CDR1 reads SGHTS; CDR2 reads YDEGEE. V was pared by 6 bases and J by 8 bases, with 18 bases between. This CDR3 is 15 amino acids long. The CDR3 spells CASTTGRGFHSPLHF. The CDR3 nucleotides read TGTGCCAGCACCACGGGGAGGGGGTTTCATTCACCCCTCCACTTT.

This clone came up a few times. The V and J genes are TRBV6-6 and TRBJ2-1, with D maybe TRBD2 (6 bases). In germline, CDR1 is MNHNY, CDR2 SVGAGI (reference sequence). Trimming left V 6 bases short and J 12 bases short, with 21 bases between. This CDR3 is built from 14 residues. The CDR3 reads CASSRGTAQEGQFF. DNA for the CDR3: TGTGCCAGCAGCCGCGGGACGGCCCAAGAGGGGCAGTTCTTC.

The CDR3 bases are TGTGCCAGCTCACAAAACGGACATTATACCTCCTACGAGCAGTACTTC. It encodes CASSQNGHYTSYEQYF. This chain connects TRBV18 to TRBJ2-7; tentative D call: TRBD1 (5 bases). The germline gives CDR1 KGHSH, CDR2 LQKENI. V was trimmed by 4 bases and J by 0 bases, leaving 16 bases between them. The CDR3 loop spans 16 amino acids.

In its sample, this clone was seen once. The chain is built from TRBV19 and TRBJ1-4; D remains ambiguous. Germline-derived CDR1 and CDR2 are LNHDA and SQIVND (reference sequence). This CDR3 is 15 amino acids long. Trimming cost V 4 bases and J 0 bases, with 9 bases left between them. The CDR3 DNA reads TGTGCCAGTAGTACCTACACAGCAACTAATGAAAAACTGTTTTTT. Protein product: CASSTYTATNEKLFF. The full variable domain, with the rest looked up from reference TRBV19 and TRBJ1-4, is DGGITQSPKYLFRKEGQNVTLSCEQNLNHDAMYWYRQDPGQGLRLIYYSQIVNDFQKGDIAEGYSVSREKKESFPLTVTSAQKNPTAFYLCASSTYTATNEKLFFGSGTQLSVL.

CDR3 in amino acids: CASSEVPGQSYYGYTF. The CDR3 region has the DNA TGTGCCAGCAGCGAAGTGCCGGGACAGTCCTACTATGGCTACACCTTC. The chain employs TRBV7-9 and TRBJ1-2; TRBD1 matches at 7 bases. Looked up from germline, CDR1 is SEHNR and CDR2 is FQNEAQ (reference sequence). This CDR3 contains 16 residues. Losses at the gene ends were 5 bases for V and 3 bases for J; bases not matched to a gene: 12.

In this sample, this clone turned up a few times. The chain carries TRBV2 and TRBJ2-3; TRBD2 matches 7 bases. V lost 8 bases to trimming and J lost 1 base; unmatched junction nucleotides: 6. This CDR3 spans 14 amino acids. Germline loops: CDR1 SNHLY, CDR2 FYNNEI. The CDR3 spells CASGRALGTDTQYF. CDR3 DNA sequence: TGTGCCAGCGGGAGGGCCTTGGGCACAGATACGCAGTATTTT.

This chain connects TRBV7-3 to TRBJ2-7; D possibly corresponds to TRBD1 (6 bases). The CDR3 is 14 amino acids. Germline CDR1 is SGHTA and CDR2 is FQGTGA. V lost 5 bases to trimming and J lost 0 bases, with 11 bases between them. The CDR3 bases are TGTGCCAGCAGCCCTGGACAGTTCTCCTACGAGCAGTACTTC. It specifies CASSPGQFSYEQYF.

The CDR3 loop is CASTPDRGQSTEAFF. For the CDR3, the DNA is TGTGCCAGCACCCCGGACAGGGGGCAGAGCACTGAAGCTTTCTTT. The V and J genes are TRBV5-4 and TRBJ1-1; 11 nucleotides align to TRBD1. Germline CDR1 reads SGHNT; CDR2 reads YYREEE (reference sequence). V trimming: 6 bases; J trimming: 4 bases; junction bases outside the gene matches: 8. There are 15 residues in the CDR3.

The chain employs TRBV11-2 and TRBJ2-7; 7 positions match TRBD1. The length of the CDR3 is 12 residues. Per germline, CDR1 SGHAT and CDR2 FQNNGV. Germline trimming cut 5 bases from V and 4 bases from J; bases unmatched to any gene: 2. CDR3 loop: CASSEQGYEQYF. CDR3 DNA: TGTGCCAGCAGCGAACAGGGGTACGAGCAGTACTTC.

This clone turned up a few times. The V call is TRBV6-4, the J call TRBJ2-2; 8 bases map to TRBD2. The V segment lost 6 bases and the J segment 6 bases; nucleotides outside the gene matches: 6. The CDR3 sequence is 14 residues long. CDR1 is MRHNA, CDR2 SNTAGT, per germline. CDR3 DNA sequence: TGTGCCAGCAGCCCGGGACTAGGTTCCGGGGAGCTGTTTTTT. This codes for CASSPGLGSGELFF.